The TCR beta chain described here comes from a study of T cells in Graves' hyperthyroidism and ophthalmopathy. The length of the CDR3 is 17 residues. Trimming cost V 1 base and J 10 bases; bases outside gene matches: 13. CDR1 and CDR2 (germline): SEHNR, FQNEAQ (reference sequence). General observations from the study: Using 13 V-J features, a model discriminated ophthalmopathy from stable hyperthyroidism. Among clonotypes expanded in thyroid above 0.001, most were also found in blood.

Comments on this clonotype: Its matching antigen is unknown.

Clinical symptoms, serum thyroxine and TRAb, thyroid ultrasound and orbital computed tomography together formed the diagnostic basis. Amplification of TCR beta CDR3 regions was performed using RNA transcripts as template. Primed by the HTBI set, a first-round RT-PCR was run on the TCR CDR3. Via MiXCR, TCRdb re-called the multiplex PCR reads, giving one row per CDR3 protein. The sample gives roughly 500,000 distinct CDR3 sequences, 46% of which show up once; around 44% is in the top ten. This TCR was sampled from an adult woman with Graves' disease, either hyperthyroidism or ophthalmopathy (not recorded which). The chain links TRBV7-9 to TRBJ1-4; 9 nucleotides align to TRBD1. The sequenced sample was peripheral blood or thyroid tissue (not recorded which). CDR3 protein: CASSLVDTGTGRRKLFF. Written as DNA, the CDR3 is TGTGCCAGCAGCTTAGTTGACACCGGGACAGGGCGGAGAAAACTGTTTTTT.